This TCR beta chain was captured by sequencing in a study of T cell responses to AZD1222 COVID-19 vaccine. For the study at large: Second-dose groups at about 4 or about 12 weeks were pooled. Findings of the study overall: Spike-specific TCR breadth rose after two AZD1222 doses, and depth rose as well. Clonal diversity was possibly underestimated; the donors were predominantly white British and more often female.

Repertoires were generated with immunoSEQ multiplex PCR, while TCRdb's copy carries only in-frame clones and drops some. The table lists 150,000 to 200,000 clones, about 92% of them singletons. On this clone: The target antigen is unknown.

The origin of this receptor is an adult in good health. The source was peripheral blood, collected on day 0 of AZD1222 vaccination.

Here the CDR3 DNA reads TGTGCCAGCAGTTACTCGAACCCAGGGTATGGAAACACCATATATTTT. Encoded protein: CASSYSNPGYGNTIYF. V gene TRBV6-5 combines with J gene TRBJ1-3; D is possibly TRBD1 (5 bases). Germline CDR1 MNHEY, CDR2 SVGAGI. CDR3 length: 16 amino acids. The ends were cut back, 0 bases at V and 3 bases at J, with 12 bases in the middle.